This record looks at one TCR beta chain sequence and its context. Study processing details: Reference gene primer amplification gave nucleated cell count estimates. Clones were read by immunoSEQ multiplex PCR, and TCRdb kept only the in-frame ones, dropping some. Clone size and the V and J calls come from that table; the DNA yielded D and trimming. This table has 190,000 or so clones, around 87% appearing once. This sample is drawn from a study of blood T cell repertoires in COVID-19. This CDR3 spans 14 amino acids. The V gene lost 0 bases and the J gene lost 9 bases, with 12 bases spanning the gap. The V gene's germline CDR1 is LGHNA and CDR2 YNFKEQ.

The sample was peripheral blood. The V call is TRBV4-2, the J call TRBJ2-1; a weak D match, TRBD2 (5 bases). This TCR was sampled from a middle-aged man with active or convalescent COVID-19. This CDR3 is CASSQEASLSEQFF. In nucleotides, the CDR3 is TGTGCCAGCAGCCAAGAGGCTAGCCTGAGTGAGCAGTTCTTC.